This T cell receptor beta chain was identified during a study of blood T cell repertoires in COVID-19. The wider study: Spain, Italy and the United States supplied samples that represented acute and convalescent COVID-19.

The germline V gene has CDR1 KGHSH and CDR2 LQKENI. This CDR3 comprises 16 residues. The V segment lost 6 bases and the J segment 4 bases; nucleotides outside the gene matches: 13. Per the original methods: How many nucleated cells were present was estimated from reference gene primer amplification. Produced via immunoSEQ multiplex PCR; TCRdb's table is partial and in-frame only. Clonal size and the V and J genes are those of that table, whereas D and trimming came from the DNA. Among about 200,000 clones, 75% to 85% were seen once, and the ten largest hold roughly 8%. The specimen sequenced was peripheral blood. This clonotype was sampled from a woman aged 80 or older with COVID-19, enrolled during active disease. The V call is TRBV18, the J call TRBJ1-2, with 8 bases fitting TRBD1. The CDR3 is CASSPGRDRGPYGYTF. DNA of the CDR3: TGTGCCAGCTCGCCGGGCCGAGACAGGGGCCCCTATGGCTACACCTTC.